This T cell receptor beta chain is drawn from a study of blood T cell repertoires in COVID-19. The overall study: Samples taken during acute and convalescent COVID-19 were collected in the United States, Italy and Spain.

The table came from immunoSEQ multiplex PCR; TCRdb's copy has only in-frame clones and leaves some out. The data hold more than 300,000 clones, with approximately 90% observed a single time. Residents of 24 US areas, aged roughly 18 to 89 years, made up the participants. In the 2 weeks before study entry, exposed participants met a COVID-19 case, which was PCR-confirmed or clinician-diagnosed. This clone has a single count. Looked up from germline, CDR1 is SNHLY and CDR2 is FYNNEI. The CDR3 totals 16 residues. Trimming removed 0 bases from V and 1 base from J; junction bases left unmatched: 5. The sample consisted of PBMCs or T cells enriched from blood (not recorded which). The chain has TRBV2 and TRBJ1-1; TRBD1 matches at 7 bases. The sequence derives from a woman aged 40 to 50 who had been exposed to COVID-19. CDR3 sequence reads: CASSEAGGRRNTEAFF. In DNA, the CDR3 is TGTGCCAGCAGTGAAGCAGGGGGCCGTAGGAACACTGAAGCTTTCTTT.